The 17 T cell receptor beta chains presented below share a single source sample, sequenced in a study of blood T cells in healthy people across ages. Next came a second PCR, run for about 7 to 12 cycles, which used a sample-barcoded 5' primer along with a J-beta primer mix. TCRdb independently ran MiXCR on the 5' RACE reads; one entry per CDR3 protein. This table holds 1.8 million or so distinct CDR3 sequences, 39% found once. Sequencing was done on a sample of blood. The receptor set was obtained from a human donor in good health.

V and J are TRBV29-1 and TRBJ1-2; D not resolved. V was pared by 4 bases and J by 7 bases, with 16 bases between. Germline assignment: CDR1 SQVTM and CDR2 ANQGSEA. The CDR3 has 13 residues. The CDR3: CSVAQVGGSGYTF. The DNA of the CDR3 is TGCAGCGTTGCCCAAGTGGGAGGTAGTGGCTACACCTTC.

This clonotype was found a few times. This sequence joins TRBV14 and TRBJ2-7; 9 bases are shared with TRBD1. CDR1 is SGHDN and CDR2 is FVKESK in the germline V gene. With 1 base clipped from V and 4 bases from J, the junction kept 2 bases outside the gene matches. The CDR3 totals 14 residues. Here the CDR3 reads CASSQAGQGYEQYF. The CDR3 region has the DNA TGTGCCAGCAGCCAAGCGGGACAGGGTTACGAGCAGTACTTC.

This rearrangement joins TRBV11-3 to TRBJ2-6; 7 bases are shared with TRBD2. The germline V gene encodes CDR1 SGHNT and CDR2 YENEEA. This CDR3 is 16 amino acids long. The V and J ends lost 1 base and 9 bases, in that order; junction bases with no gene match: 9. The CDR3 loop is CASSLVGRGVGNVLTF. CDR3 nucleotide sequence: TGTGCCAGCAGCTTAGTTGGACGGGGGGTAGGCAACGTCCTGACTTTC.

This chain uses TRBV7-3 with TRBJ2-2, with 9 bases aligning to TRBD2. The CDR3 contains 17 residues. J lost 2 bases, V lost 5 bases, and 9 bases had no gene match. Germline assignment: CDR1 SGHTA and CDR2 FQGTGA. As DNA, the CDR3 is TGTGCCAGCAGCCAACCCACTAGCGGGTCCAACACCGGGGAGCTGTTTTTT. Its protein product is CASSQPTSGSNTGELFF. The full variable domain, rest sourced from reference TRBV7-3 and TRBJ2-2, is GAGVSQTPSNKVTEKGKYVELRCDPISGHTALYWYRQSLGQGPEFLIYFQGTGAADDSGLPNDRFFAVRPEGSVSTLKIQRTERGDSAVYLCASSQPTSGSNTGELFFGEGSRLTVL.

This clonotype turned up a few times. The J gene is TRBJ2-5, the V gene TRBV18; D is ambiguous. V lost 5 bases, J lost 5 bases, and 15 bases lay in between. The CDR3 consists of 14 residues. Germline CDR1 KGHSH, CDR2 LQKENI. Written as DNA, the CDR3 is TGTGCCAGCTCAGCAGAGGCAGGTCGGGAGACCCAGTACTTC. It codes for CASSAEAGRETQYF.

The J gene is TRBJ2-7, the V gene TRBV6-5; the D gene could be TRBD1 or TRBD2 (5 bases each). CDR3 size: 15 residues. V was trimmed by 7 bases and J by 0 bases, leaving 16 bases between them. The V gene's germline CDR1 is MNHEY and CDR2 SVGAGI. CDR3 sequence (DNA): TGTGCCAGCACTACTAGGGGACCGCACTCCTACGAGCAGTACTTC. Protein sequence: CASTTRGPHSYEQYF.

This clonotype occurred a few times. The chain recombines TRBV29-1 with TRBJ2-7; D is perhaps TRBD1 (6 bases). The CDR3 sequence is 11 residues long. Trimming removed 6 bases from V and 5 bases from J, with 11 bases in between. CDR1 and CDR2 (germline): SQVTM, ANQGSEA. CDR3 in DNA: TGCAGCGTGACCACAGGGAACGAGCAGTACTTC. It encodes CSVTTGNEQYF.

Notes on this clonotype: A much larger clone differs from this one at a single base, so this may be a read error. The genes are TRBV5-1 and TRBJ2-3; weak D call: TRBD2 (6 bases). The V end lost 1 base, the J end lost 5 bases, and 8 bases lay between the germline ends. This CDR3 is 13 amino acids long. The germline V gene encodes CDR1 SGHRS and CDR2 YFSETQ. CDR3 in amino acids: CASSLPAGDTQYF. The CDR3 bases are TGCGCCAGCAGCTTGCCAGCGGGAGATACGCAGTATTTT.

The rearrangement links TRBV20-1 to TRBJ2-7; the D is unclear. From germline, CDR1 is DFQATT and CDR2 SNEGSKA (reference sequence). Deletions cut 3 bases from V and 3 bases from J, with 12 bases between. The CDR3 loop spans 13 amino acids. CDR3 region: CSASRQTLYEQYF. DNA for the CDR3: TGCAGTGCTAGTCGGCAGACACTCTACGAGCAGTACTTC.

The chain employs TRBV20-1 and TRBJ2-3; tentative D call: TRBD2 (6 bases). CDR1 is DFQATT and CDR2 is SNEGSKA in the germline V gene (reference sequence). The CDR3 has 14 amino acids. Trimming shortened V by 4 bases and J by 4 bases, and 15 bases separated the two germline ends. CDR3 in amino acids: CSAISPSGADTQYF. The CDR3 DNA follows: TGCAGTGCTATCTCCCCCTCGGGGGCAGATACGCAGTATTTT.

With respect to this clonotype: Because the CDR3 is missing its conserved closing phenylalanine or tryptophan, this is likely a read error. The chain has TRBV6-1 and TRBJ1-5, with D possibly matching TRBD1 (5 bases). V shed 3 bases and J shed 5 bases, with 14 bases lying between them. CDR3 length equals 15 residues. Per germline, CDR1 MNHNS and CDR2 SASEGT. The CDR3 spells CASSELPGPHQPQHV. CDR3 nucleotides: TGTGCCAGCAGTGAGTTACCGGGACCCCATCAGCCCCAGCATGTT.

This clonotype has at least ten counts. At one end, the junction sequence differs from germline, possibly due to a read error. The chain combines TRBV12-3 or TRBV12-4 with TRBJ2-3, with 8 bases lining up with TRBD2. This CDR3 has 15 residues. CDR3 bases: TGTGCCAGCAGCTTAGGCGGGGGGACCACAGATACGCAGTATTTT. It translates to CASSLGGGTTDTQYF.

Of note for this clonotype: One junction end does not reproduce the germline sequence, and a read error may be involved. V is TRBV29-1 and J is TRBJ1-1; D may be TRBD1 (6 bases). This CDR3 is 13 amino acids long. CDR1 is SQVTM, CDR2 ANQGSEA, per germline. CDR3 sequence reads: CNVEEDSLTEAFF. The CDR3, as DNA: TGCAACGTTGAAGAGGACAGTCTAACTGAAGCTTTCTTT.

Comments on this clonotype: One junction end does not reproduce the germline sequence, and a read error may be involved. The chain couples TRBV7-2 to TRBJ1-2, with a possible D match to TRBD1 (6 bases). Germline V CDR1 and CDR2: SGHTA, FQGNSA. The CDR3 consists of 14 residues. DNA of the CDR3: TGTGCCGGCAGCTTAGATGCAGGGGACTATGGCTACACCTTC. It yields the protein CAGSLDAGDYGYTF.

The V call is TRBV7-9, the J call TRBJ1-1; 7 bases are shared with TRBD1. From germline, CDR1 is SEHNR and CDR2 FQNEAQ (reference sequence). The length of the CDR3 is 15 residues. V dropped 10 bases and J dropped 1; count of bases not matched to a gene: 12. The CDR3 sequence: CATNAWDRRNTEAFF. CDR3 nucleotide sequence: TGTGCCACCAACGCTTGGGACAGAAGGAACACTGAAGCTTTCTTT.

In this sample, this clonotype turned up a few times. The chain employs TRBV9 and TRBJ2-7, with 9 bases aligning to TRBD1. CDR3 size: 15 residues. With 0 bases clipped from V and 3 bases from J, the junction kept 4 bases outside the gene matches. Germline lookup yields CDR1 SGDLS and CDR2 YYNGEE. Written as DNA, the CDR3 is TGTGCCAGCAGCGTAGGACAGGGGGGAATCTACGAGCAGTACTTC. Protein product: CASSVGQGGIYEQYF.

This sequence joins TRBV20-1 and TRBJ2-5; 7 bases line up with TRBD2. The V gene end was trimmed by 0 bases and the J gene end by 5 bases; junction bases not matched to a gene: 9. The CDR3 covers 15 residues. CDR1 and CDR2 from the germline V gene are DFQATT and SNEGSKA (reference sequence). In DNA form, the CDR3 reads TGCAGTGCTAGAGATTCGATCTGGGAGGGCGAGACCCAGTACTTC. It codes for CSARDSIWEGETQYF.